This TCR beta chain was identified during a study of cytomegalovirus exposure and HLA in healthy donors. CDR1 SEHNR and CDR2 FQNEAQ come from the germline V gene (reference sequence). The V gene end was trimmed by 5 bases and the J gene end by 3 bases; junction bases not matched to a gene: 11. CDR3 length: 16 residues. The PCR used 60 Vbeta and 13 Jbeta primers. The data were produced by immunoSEQ multiplex PCR, yet TCRdb's version contains in-frame clones alone and is incomplete. The table has about 160,000 clones, 82% seen once; the top ten hold approximately 1.6%. This TCR was sampled from a girl under 18 in good health and CMV-seropositive. The chain has TRBV7-9 and TRBJ2-7; TRBD2 matches at 9 bases. The material sequenced was PBMCs. DNA for the CDR3: TGTGCCAGCAGCCGCCAAGTTGCGGGGGGGTTCTACGAGCAGTACTTC. It specifies CASSRQVAGGFYEQYF.